This entry lists 21 T cell receptor beta chains sequenced from one sample in a study of tumour-infiltrating T cells in Burkitt lymphoma. Only in-frame clones appear in the TCRdb table, and some are missing; sequencing was by immunoSEQ multiplex PCR. The repertoire holds some 2,500 clones, with about 90% as singletons. Sequenced: tumor tissue. These receptor sequences come from a human donor with diffuse large B-cell lymphoma.

This sequence joins TRBV28 and TRBJ1-5; no reliable D call. The CDR3 runs 13 residues. The germline gives CDR1 MDHEN, CDR2 SYDVKM. V lost 2 bases to trimming and J lost 3 bases, with 5 bases between them. The CDR3: CASSLGNNQPQHF. CDR3 bases: TGTGCCAGCAGTTTAGGCAACAATCAGCCCCAGCATTTT. Looking up the rest from reference TRBV28 and TRBJ1-5 gives the full variable domain: DVKVTQSSRYLVKRTGEKVFLECVQDMDHENMFWYRQDPGLGLRLIYFSYDVKMKEKGDIPEGYSVSREKKERFSLILESASTNQTSMYLCASSLGNNQPQHFGDGTRLSIL.

J is TRBJ2-1 and V is TRBV5-6; 7 nucleotides align to TRBD2. This CDR3 has 14 residues. The junction had 8 bases not matched to a gene; V was cut back by 7 bases and J by 4 bases. The germline gives CDR1 SGHDT, CDR2 YYEEEE. CDR3 sequence (DNA): TGTGCCAGCTCGGCGGGAGTAGGGTACAATGAGCAGTTCTTC. Its translation: CASSAGVGYNEQFF. The full variable domain, in which reference TRBV5-6 and TRBJ2-1 provide the parts outside the CDR3, is DAGVTQSPTHLIKTRGQQVTLRCSPKSGHDTVSWYQQALGQGPQFIFQYYEEEERQRGNFPDRFSGHQFPNYSSELNVNALLLGDSALYLCASSAGVGYNEQFFGPGTRLTVL.

The rearrangement joins TRBV5-1 to TRBJ2-5, with TRBD1 as a possible D gene (6 bases). The DNA end is a closer match to TRBJ2-7, so the J assignment may be wrong. There are 13 residues in the CDR3. CDR1 and CDR2 (germline): SGHRS, YFSETQ. DNA of the CDR3: TGCGCCAGCAGCTTCGAGGGGGCCTACGAGCAGTACTTC. It specifies CASSFEGAYEQYF.

The V gene is TRBV11-2, the J gene TRBJ1-1; 7 bases match TRBD1. The J segment lost 5 bases and the V segment lost 5 bases, leaving 8 bases of the junction unmatched. Germline-derived CDR1 and CDR2 are SGHAT and FQNNGV. This CDR3 region has 14 residues. CDR3 sequence: CASSQQGPGTEAFF. In nucleotides, the CDR3 is TGTGCCAGCAGCCAACAGGGGCCGGGGACTGAAGCTTTCTTT.

This clone was seen a few times. J is TRBJ1-4 and V is TRBV28, with unresolved D. There are 15 residues in the CDR3. Germline loops: CDR1 MDHEN, CDR2 SYDVKM. V was cut by 4 bases and J by 7 bases, with 16 bases left in between. CDR3 in amino acids: CASSSSDRTPEKLFF. The CDR3 DNA sequence: TGTGCCAGCAGTTCCTCGGACCGGACCCCTGAAAAACTGTTTTTT.

Comment on this clone: Germline and junction disagree at one end, which may indicate a read error. This CDR3 is CASSEYYQGTQYF. CDR3 coding DNA: TGTGCCAGCAGTGAGTACTACCAAGGGACCCAGTACTTC. The gene calls are TRBV6-4 and TRBJ2-5; D not certain. Germline-derived CDR1 and CDR2 are MRHNA and SNTAGT. This CDR3 is 13 amino acids long.

This clone came up once. The V and J genes are TRBV28 and TRBJ2-1; TRBD2 matches 8 bases. V trimming: 2 bases; J trimming: 5 bases; junction bases outside the gene matches: 2. Germline CDR1 MDHEN, CDR2 SYDVKM. The CDR3 consists of 14 residues. The CDR3 region has the DNA TGTGCCAGCAGTTTAGCGGGAGGCAACAATGAGCAGTTCTTC. Translation gives CASSLAGGNNEQFF.

The chain joins TRBV6-5 to TRBJ2-1; the D call may be TRBD1 or TRBD2 (5 bases each). V lost 0 bases to trimming and J lost 10 bases, with 10 bases between them. The CDR3 contains 13 residues. Germline V gene sequence: CDR1 MNHEY, CDR2 SVGAGI. The CDR3: CASSYSGEWEQFF. The CDR3 coding sequence is TGTGCCAGCAGTTACTCGGGGGAATGGGAGCAGTTCTTC.

The CDR3 here is CASSQGAGGPLSYEQYF. Here the CDR3 DNA reads TGTGCCAGCAGCCAAGGAGCGGGAGGGCCTCTCTCCTACGAGCAGTACTTC. The chain carries TRBV4-2 and TRBJ2-7; 10 bases align to TRBD2. The CDR3 totals 17 residues. CDR1 and CDR2 (germline): LGHNA, YNFKEQ. V was clipped by 1 base and J by 0 bases; unmatched bases: 6.

CDR3 in DNA: TGTGCCAGCAGTGAAGGGTGGGAGAAGGTCTACGAGCAGTACTTC. Its protein is CASSEGWEKVYEQYF. The chain links TRBV6-1 to TRBJ2-7; a possible D gene is TRBD2 (5 bases). The CDR3 contains 15 residues. V was pared by 1 base and J by 3 bases, with 13 bases between. In germline, CDR1 is MNHNS, CDR2 SASEGT.

This clone came up a few times. The chain recombines TRBV4-1 with TRBJ2-1; D gene uncertain. The V gene's germline CDR1 is MGHRA and CDR2 YSYEKL. This CDR3 has 15 amino acids. V dropped 0 bases and J dropped 1 base, with 7 bases sitting between them. DNA of the CDR3: TGCGCCAGCAGCCAAGACTCACCTTCCTACAATGAGCAGTTCTTC. Its translation: CASSQDSPSYNEQFF.

The chain joins TRBV10-3 to TRBJ2-2; D ambiguous. The V gene lost 6 bases and the J gene lost 0 bases, with 2 bases spanning the gap. Germline loops: CDR1 ENHRY, CDR2 SYGVKD. The CDR3 loop spans 12 amino acids. The CDR3 spells CAISSNTGELFF. CDR3 DNA sequence: TGTGCCATCAGCTCGAACACCGGGGAGCTGTTTTTT.

This rearrangement joins TRBV7-9 to TRBJ1-1; the match to TRBD1 covers 7 bases. This CDR3 spans 13 amino acids. The V gene's germline CDR1 is SEHNR and CDR2 FQNEAQ (reference sequence). With V trimmed by 5 bases and J by 4 bases, 4 bases remained unmatched. This chain's CDR3 is CASSPSGGTEAFF. CDR3 DNA: TGTGCCAGCAGCCCCTCAGGGGGCACTGAAGCTTTCTTT.

The rearrangement uses TRBV28 and TRBJ1-5; TRBD1 matches at 7 bases. The CDR3 is 14 residues long. The germline CDR1 and CDR2 sequences are MDHEN and SYDVKM. After removal of 7 bases from V and 7 bases from J, the junction contained 10 bases not matched to a gene. As DNA, the CDR3 is TGTGCCAGCATAGTAGAGGGGGCAGGGCAGCCCCAGCATTTT. This gives the protein CASIVEGAGQPQHF.

The rearrangement links TRBV19 to TRBJ2-3; 11 bases agree with TRBD2. The CDR3 is 15 residues long. The germline V gene has CDR1 LNHDA and CDR2 SQIVND (reference sequence). V trimming: 5 bases; J trimming: 6 bases; junction bases outside the gene matches: 7. CDR3 bases: TGTGCCAGTAGTGTACTAGCGGGAGAGGCCGATACGCAGTATTTT. This encodes CASSVLAGEADTQYF.

The chain is built from TRBV27 and TRBJ2-5; D is unclear. Germline-derived CDR1 and CDR2 are MNHEY and SMNVEV (reference sequence). Trimming pared 5 bases from V and 0 bases from J, leaving 4 bases between. The CDR3 runs to 12 residues. CDR3 DNA: TGTGCCAGCAGTGATCACCAAGAGACCCAGTACTTC. This sequence encodes CASSDHQETQYF.

The chain carries TRBV6-5 and TRBJ1-2, with D possibly matching TRBD1 (5 bases). This CDR3 has 11 residues. Trimming removed 10 bases from V and 3 bases from J, with 9 bases in between. CDR1 MNHEY and CDR2 SVGAGI come from the germline V gene. CDR3 DNA: TGTGCCACCCTACAGGACTATGGCTACACCTTC. It encodes CATLQDYGYTF.

DNA of the CDR3: TGCAGTGCCCAGACAGATACGCAGTATTTT. Its protein is CSAQTDTQYF. The gene calls are TRBV20-1 and TRBJ2-3; D is undetermined. The CDR3 totals 10 residues. V lost 6 bases to trimming and J lost 3 bases, with 4 bases between them. CDR1 and CDR2 (germline): DFQATT, SNEGSKA (reference sequence).

The genes are TRBV9 and TRBJ1-1, with 11 bases lining up with TRBD1. The germline V gene has CDR1 SGDLS and CDR2 YYNGEE. V was clipped by 2 bases and J by 4 bases; unmatched bases: 10. This CDR3 has 17 residues. Written as DNA, the CDR3 is TGTGCCAGCAGCGTTGGTGGGACAGGGGGGGCGGGCACTGAAGCTTTCTTT. Encoded protein: CASSVGGTGGAGTEAFF.

This chain joins TRBV7-8 and TRBJ2-5, with 7 nucleotides matching TRBD1. Germline lookup yields CDR1 SGHVS and CDR2 FQNEAQ. After removal of 3 bases from V and 1 base from J, the junction contained 5 bases not matched to a gene. CDR3 length equals 15 residues. The CDR3 loop is CASSFPGQPQETQYF. The CDR3 DNA follows: TGTGCCAGCAGCTTCCCGGGACAGCCCCAAGAGACCCAGTACTTC.

The chain has TRBV18 and TRBJ1-4; no definite D call. Deletions cut 4 bases from V and 0 bases from J, with 9 bases between. The CDR3 sequence is 15 residues long. Germline values: CDR1 KGHSH, CDR2 LQKENI. CDR3 region: CASSLGSSTNEKLFF. CDR3 coding DNA: TGTGCCAGCTCACTGGGAAGCTCAACTAATGAAAAACTGTTTTTT.